One sample yielded the 14 T cell receptor beta chains listed below, sequenced in a study of early T cells in non-severe SARS-CoV-2 infection. TCRdb processed the 5' RACE reads anew with MiXCR; each CDR3 protein has one entry. The sample lists 35,000 to 45,000 distinct CDR3 sequences; around 6.3% were seen once. This specimen consisted of whole blood, obtained at baseline. These receptors originate from an adult who was a healthcare worker with PCR-confirmed SARS-CoV-2 infection or an uninfected control (not recorded which).

With respect to this clonotype: This clone may be a read error of a much larger clone one base away. V is TRBV7-9 and J is TRBJ2-5, with a tentative D call TRBD2 (5 bases). CDR1 and CDR2 (germline): SEHNR, FQNEAQ (reference sequence). This CDR3 comprises 12 residues. CDR3 coding DNA: TGTGCCAGCAGCTTCGGAGGAGAGATCCAGTACTTC. It encodes CASSFGGEIQYF.

In this sample, this clonotype turned up a few times. The gene calls are TRBV5-1 and TRBJ2-1; 8 bases line up with TRBD2. The CDR3 is made up of 15 amino acids. Germline CDR1 is SGHRS and CDR2 is YFSETQ. Trimming took 0 bases from V and 2 from J; bases not matched to a gene: 1. CDR3 nucleotides: TGCGCCAGCAGCTTGGAACTAGCGGCCTACAATGAGCAGTTCTTC. It translates to CASSLELAAYNEQFF.

A note on this clonotype: It may be a read error: a sequence one base away is much more abundant. This chain connects TRBV7-3 to TRBJ2-1; the D is unclear. The germline V gene has CDR1 SGHTA and CDR2 FQGTGA. The CDR3 extends over 15 amino acids. V was clipped by 2 bases and J by 2 bases, with 10 bases between them. CDR3 bases: TGTGCCAGCAGCTTACGTCAAAACCCCTACAATGAGCAGTTCTTC. It translates to CASSLRQNPYNEQFF.

The rearrangement joins TRBV20-1 to TRBJ1-1, with D perhaps matching TRBD1 (6 bases). The germline CDR1 and CDR2 sequences are DFQATT and SNEGSKA (reference sequence). V gave up 0 bases and J gave up 7 bases, with 18 bases separating them. The length of the CDR3 is 15 residues. In DNA form, the CDR3 reads TGCAGTGCTAGAGATTTTAGGGGGTCGACGGGTGAAGCTTTCTTT. This sequence encodes CSARDFRGSTGEAFF.

As for this clonotype: Lacking the conserved final phenylalanine or tryptophan, this CDR3 likely reflects a read error. The V and J genes are TRBV7-9 and TRBJ2-1; TRBD2 matches 8 bases. The CDR3 totals 16 residues. Germline V gene lookup returns CDR1 SEHNR and CDR2 FQNEAQ (reference sequence). Trimming cost V 5 bases and J 0 bases; bases outside gene matches: 6. The CDR3 spells CASSPSGSLSYNEQFS. CDR3 sequence (DNA): TGTGCCAGCAGCCCGAGCGGGAGCCTCTCCTACAATGAGCAGTTCTCC.

The table lists this clonotype with a few counts. The CDR3, as DNA: TGCAGTGCCAGCCGGGGGCCCGTGACAGATACGCAGTATTTT. Its translation: CSASRGPVTDTQYF. The J gene is TRBJ2-3, the V gene TRBV20-1; D possibly uses TRBD1 or TRBD2 (6 bases each). CDR1 and CDR2 (germline): DFQATT, SNEGSKA (reference sequence). V lost 6 bases, J lost 3 bases, and 16 bases lay in between. This CDR3 is 14 amino acids long.

This sequence joins TRBV4-2 and TRBJ2-1; no reliable D call. Trimming took off 1 base at V and 1 base at J, with 5 bases between the two ends. There are 14 residues in the CDR3. CDR1 is LGHNA and CDR2 is YNFKEQ in the germline V gene. The CDR3 loop is CASSQGPSYNEQFF. The CDR3 DNA is TGTGCCAGCAGCCAAGGGCCTTCCTACAATGAGCAGTTCTTC.

This clonotype has ten or more counts. The chain employs TRBV7-8 and TRBJ2-5, with 9 positions matching TRBD1. The CDR3 is made up of 15 amino acids. Germline V gives CDR1 SGHVS, CDR2 FQNEAQ. The ends lost 4 bases at V and 2 bases at J; junction bases unmatched: 5. This CDR3 reads CASSWPGTGQETQYF. CDR3 nucleotide sequence: TGTGCCAGCAGCTGGCCGGGGACAGGGCAAGAGACCCAGTACTTC.

This clonotype was observed many times. The chain joins TRBV7-2 to TRBJ2-7, with 9 bases fitting TRBD1. Trimming at V came to 3 bases and at J to 3 bases, leaving 9 bases not matched to a gene. In germline, CDR1 is SGHTA, CDR2 FQGNSA. The CDR3 has 16 residues. The CDR3 protein is CASSLGTGRVHYEQYF. The CDR3 bases are TGTGCCAGCAGCTTGGGGACAGGGCGAGTTCACTACGAGCAGTACTTC.

V gene TRBV11-2 combines with J gene TRBJ1-2; maybe TRBD1 (5 bases). CDR1 is SGHAT and CDR2 is FQNNGV in the germline V gene. Between the trimmed V and J ends, which lost 5 bases and 2 bases, there was a span of 15 bases. CDR3 length: 15 residues. This CDR3 is CASSPEGVINYGYTF. The CDR3 nucleotides are TGTGCCAGCAGCCCTGAAGGGGTGATCAACTATGGCTACACCTTC. The variable domain in full, completed from reference TRBV11-2 and TRBJ1-2, reads EAGVAQSPRYKIIEKRQSVAFWCNPISGHATLYWYQQILGQGPKLLIQFQNNGVVDDSQLPKDRFSAERLKGVDSTLKIQPAKLEDSAVYLCASSPEGVINYGYTFGSGTRLTVV.

The table lists this clonotype with many counts. The genes are TRBV29-1 and TRBJ1-2; unclear D gene. From germline, CDR1 is SQVTM and CDR2 ANQGSEA. V lost 5 bases and J 4 bases, leaving 23 bases between the germline ends. This CDR3 is built from 16 residues. The DNA for the CDR3 is TGCAGCGTTTTTCCAAGGACCCCCGGCGAGATCTATGGCTACACCTTC. This encodes CSVFPRTPGEIYGYTF.

V and J are TRBV19 and TRBJ2-6, with 7 bases identical to TRBD2. There are 18 residues in the CDR3. The J segment lost 0 bases and the V segment lost 6 bases, leaving 11 bases of the junction unmatched. Looked up from germline, CDR1 is LNHDA and CDR2 is SQIVND (reference sequence). The CDR3 DNA reads TGTGCCAGTAGCAAAACCGGGACTACCTACTCTGGGGCCAACGTCCTGACTTTC. Translated, it gives CASSKTGTTYSGANVLTF.

This clonotype is categorized as medium-sized. The gene calls are TRBV5-4 and TRBJ2-1; D remains ambiguous. Trimming left V 5 bases short and J 8 bases short, with 14 bases between. The CDR3 is made up of 13 amino acids. CDR1 and CDR2 (germline): SGHNT, YYREEE (reference sequence). CDR3 nucleotide sequence: TGTGCCAGCAGGTATCTCCAGCGCGATGAGCAGTTCTTC. The encoded protein is CASRYLQRDEQFF.

The V and J genes are TRBV9 and TRBJ2-1; 10 bases are a match to TRBD2. Germline CDR1 SGDLS, CDR2 YYNGEE. The V and J ends lost 0 bases and 9 bases, in that order; junction bases with no gene match: 6. This CDR3 contains 15 residues. The CDR3 DNA is TGTGCCAGCAGCGTAGCTAGCGGGAGCCGTCCTGAGCAGTTCTTC. Its translation: CASSVASGSRPEQFF.